A single sample is the source of the 18 T cell receptor beta chains below, sequenced in a study of neurological immune-mediated disorders. Using its own MiXCR run on the 5' RACE reads, TCRdb lists one record per CDR3 protein. The sample has around 31,000 distinct CDR3 sequences, about 4% seen once. Sequenced material: CD4+ T cells from blood. These receptors were collected from a woman in her forties in good health.

In its sample, this clonotype was seen many times. The CDR3 region is CSVEEWTGTDTQYF. The DNA for the CDR3 is TGCAGCGTTGAAGAGTGGACAGGCACAGATACGCAGTATTTT. The V and J genes are TRBV29-1 and TRBJ2-3, with a tentative D call TRBD1 (6 bases). The V end was cut by 0 bases, the J end by 1 base, with 8 bases between. Germline assignment: CDR1 SQVTM and CDR2 ANQGSEA. CDR3 size: 14 residues.

This clonotype appeared many times. The chain recombines TRBV10-3 with TRBJ2-5; a possible D gene is TRBD2 (6 bases). This CDR3 is built from 12 residues. Germline CDR1 ENHRY, CDR2 SYGVKD. Trimming shortened V by 2 bases and J by 5 bases, and 6 bases separated the two germline ends. The CDR3 DNA follows: TGTGCCATCAGTGAGGCGGGGGAGACCCAGTACTTC. Amino acids: CAISEAGETQYF.

This clonotype was counted ten times or more. The chain employs TRBV12-3 or TRBV12-4 and TRBJ2-7; D unresolved. The CDR3 sequence is 17 residues long. V lost 1 base to trimming and J lost 3 bases, with 19 bases between them. The CDR3 here is CASSLGPRSLLNYEQYF. CDR3 coding DNA: TGTGCCAGCAGTTTAGGCCCTAGAAGCCTACTAAACTACGAGCAGTACTTC.

This clonotype was seen many times. This rearrangement joins TRBV20-1 to TRBJ2-5; D unclear. With 4 bases removed from V and 2 bases from J, the gap between germline ends came to 17 bases. The CDR3 is 15 residues long. The germline gives CDR1 DFQATT, CDR2 SNEGSKA (reference sequence). The CDR3 here is CSANPARAEQETQYF. In nucleotides, the CDR3 is TGCAGTGCTAACCCTGCTAGGGCAGAGCAAGAGACCCAGTACTTC.

This clonotype was recorded at least ten times. V gene TRBV16 combines with J gene TRBJ1-6; D gene uncertain. The CDR3 has 12 amino acids. Germline V gives CDR1 KGHSY, CDR2 FQNENV. The V gene lost 2 bases and the J gene lost 6 bases, with 2 bases spanning the gap. CDR3 coding DNA: TGTGCCAGCAGCCAAGCTAATTCACCCCTCCACTTT. Residues: CASSQANSPLHF. The variable domain in full, with the rest retrieved from reference TRBV16 and TRBJ1-6, is GEEVAQTPKHLVRGEGQKAKLYCAPIKGHSYVFWYQQVLKNEFKFLISFQNENVFDETGMPKERFSAKCLPNSPCSLEIQATKLEDSAVYFCASSQANSPLHFGNGTRLTVT.

This clonotype was counted ten times or more. V gene TRBV20-1 combines with J gene TRBJ2-3, with D possibly TRBD1 on 5 matching bases. V lost 7 bases to trimming and J lost 4 bases, with 15 bases between them. CDR1 and CDR2 (germline): DFQATT, SNEGSKA (reference sequence). This CDR3 contains 13 residues. This chain's CDR3 is CSVRRVRSDTQYF. In nucleotides, the CDR3 is TGCAGTGTACGCAGGGTGCGGTCAGATACGCAGTATTTT.

This clonotype has ten or more counts. In DNA, the CDR3 is TGCGCCAGCAGCTTGCCCCGGGGGGGCTCCCCCCTCGAGCAGTACTTC. Translated: CASSLPRGGSPLEQYF. This chain links TRBV5-1 with TRBJ2-7; 8 bases are shared with TRBD2. This CDR3 has 16 amino acids. Per germline, CDR1 SGHRS and CDR2 YFSETQ. J was trimmed by 6 bases and V by 1 base; bases with no gene match: 12.

This clonotype was seen at least ten times. This chain joins TRBV5-1 and TRBJ2-6, with 8 bases lining up with TRBD1. The CDR3 is 18 residues long. V lost 2 bases and J lost 0; bases outside the gene matches: 7. Germline V gene sequence: CDR1 SGHRS, CDR2 YFSETQ. DNA for the CDR3: TGCGCCAGCAGCTTCGGTGGGACAGGTCGCTCTGGGGCCAACGTCCTGACTTTC. Encoded protein: CASSFGGTGRSGANVLTF.

This clonotype was found many times. The chain couples TRBV3-1 to TRBJ1-4; a weak D match, TRBD1 (6 bases). The CDR3 covers 14 residues. Per the germline V gene, CDR1 is LGHDT and CDR2 is YNNKEL (reference sequence). V lost 5 bases to trimming and J lost 5 bases, with 12 bases between them. CDR3 DNA: TGTGCCAGCAGCGAAACAGGGCCGAATGAAAAACTGTTTTTT. Its protein product is CASSETGPNEKLFF.

This clonotype was observed many times. The chain carries TRBV5-1 and TRBJ2-7; 10 positions match TRBD1. The CDR3 extends over 16 amino acids. Germline CDR1 is SGHRS and CDR2 is YFSETQ. Trimming at V came to 4 bases and at J to 4 bases, leaving 11 bases not matched to a gene. CDR3 sequence: CASSLQPGTGAYEQYF. The DNA for the CDR3 is TGCGCCAGCAGCCTCCAGCCAGGGACAGGGGCTTACGAGCAGTACTTC.

The sample holds many counts of this clonotype. The DNA of the CDR3 is TGTGCCAGCAGCCAAGATTTAACAGGGGGTCGAGGCAATCAGCCCCAGCATTTT. It codes for CASSQDLTGGRGNQPQHF. The J gene is TRBJ1-5, the V gene TRBV3-1; 8 bases match TRBD1. J was trimmed by 2 bases and V by 0 bases; bases with no gene match: 9. The CDR3 is made up of 18 amino acids. The germline V gene has CDR1 LGHDT and CDR2 YNNKEL (reference sequence). The full variable domain, its missing parts supplied by reference TRBV3-1 and TRBJ1-5, is DTAVSQTPKYLVTQMGNDKSIKCEQNLGHDTMYWYKQDSKKFLKIMFSYNNKELIINETVPNRFSPKSPDKAHLNLHINSLELGDSAVYFCASSQDLTGGRGNQPQHFGDGTRLSIL.

The table lists this clonotype with many counts. The rearrangement uses TRBV5-6 and TRBJ2-1, with 10 positions matching TRBD1. The CDR3 runs 16 residues. CDR1 is SGHDT and CDR2 is YYEEEE in the germline V gene. V dropped 4 bases and J dropped 6; count of bases not matched to a gene: 10. CDR3 coding DNA: TGTGCCAGCAGCGCCCTTCCGGGACAGGGGCGCAATGAGCAGTTCTTC. Translated: CASSALPGQGRNEQFF.

At least ten counts were recorded for this clonotype. J is TRBJ2-1 and V is TRBV12-3 or TRBV12-4; no reliable D call. CDR3 size: 14 residues. The V and J ends lost 3 bases and 0 bases respectively, with 6 bases between them. The CDR3 loop reads CASSFAGSYNEQFF. In DNA form, the CDR3 reads TGTGCCAGCAGTTTTGCCGGCTCCTACAATGAGCAGTTCTTC.

This clonotype was counted many times. V and J are TRBV6-1 and TRBJ1-6, with D possibly matching TRBD1 (5 bases). The CDR3 runs to 15 residues. V lost 2 bases to trimming and J lost 5 bases, with 10 bases between them. Germline V lookup: CDR1 MNHNS, CDR2 SASEGT. The CDR3 DNA is TGTGCCAGCAGTGAATTAGGGACCAATAATTCACCCCTCCACTTT. It translates to CASSELGTNNSPLHF.

At least ten counts were recorded for this clonotype. The rearrangement joins TRBV7-2 to TRBJ1-6, with D maybe TRBD1 (6 bases). Trimming left V 5 bases short and J 14 bases short, with 16 bases between. Germline CDR1 SGHTA, CDR2 FQGNSA. CDR3 length equals 13 residues. The CDR3 here is CASSPGTSGTLHF. Written as DNA, the CDR3 is TGTGCCAGCAGCCCCGGGACATCAGGCACCCTCCACTTT.

This clonotype has a count of ten or more. J is TRBJ2-7 and V is TRBV5-1; the D gene could be TRBD1 or TRBD2 (5 bases each). The CDR3 runs 15 residues. The V end lost 0 bases, the J end lost 3 bases, and 13 bases lay between the germline ends. CDR1 and CDR2 (germline): SGHRS, YFSETQ. In DNA, the CDR3 is TGCGCCAGCAGCTTGGCCGGACGGGGCGGCTACGAGCAGTACTTC. Translating it yields CASSLAGRGGYEQYF.

This clonotype was counted ten times or more. This chain uses TRBV28 with TRBJ2-5; 7 positions match TRBD2. Germline CDR1 MDHEN, CDR2 SYDVKM. This CDR3 is 14 amino acids long. V shed 10 bases, J shed 5 bases, and the junction held 13 bases outside the gene matches. The CDR3 DNA reads TGTGCCATCACCAAAAGCGGGGTGCTGGAGACCCAGTACTTC. Translated, it gives CAITKSGVLETQYF. Full variable domain (rest looked up from reference TRBV28 and TRBJ2-5): DVKVTQSSRYLVKRTGEKVFLECVQDMDHENMFWYRQDPGLGLRLIYFSYDVKMKEKGDIPEGYSVSREKKERFSLILESASTNQTSMYLCAITKSGVLETQYFGPGTRLLVL.

Many counts were recorded for this clonotype. This rearrangement joins TRBV10-3 to TRBJ1-1; TRBD1 is a possible D gene (6 bases). Looked up from germline, CDR1 is ENHRY and CDR2 is SYGVKD. V was shortened by 1 base and J by 4 bases, with 16 bases between the two germline ends. This CDR3 comprises 16 residues. The CDR3 coding sequence is TGTGCCATCAGTGAGTTAAAGACAGGTCTCGCCACTGAAGCTTTCTTT. Translated, it gives CAISELKTGLATEAFF.